Below, one TCR beta chain is given with its context. This specimen belongs to a study of shared clonotypes between healthy human individuals. Overall study context: The composition of the donors was a couple of women and a few men aged 18 to 49.

CDR1 and CDR2 (germline): MDHEN, SYDVKM. This CDR3 is built from 14 residues. Trimming cost V 5 bases and J 4 bases; bases outside gene matches: 7. Assay used: immunoSEQ multiplex PCR; TCRdb lists only in-frame clones, some missing. The sample carries over 850,000 clones, approximately 80% recorded once. This receptor was taken from a man between 18 and 35 years old in good health. Some clones in this sample may be carry-over from other donors' samples. This chain connects TRBV28 to TRBJ2-7, with 8 bases that match TRBD1. Material for sequencing was memory CD4+ T cells from PBMCs. As for subset: CD45RA-negative fraction. The CDR3 sequence: CASSGNRGDYEQYF. CDR3 nucleotide sequence: TGTGCCAGCAGTGGGAACAGGGGGGATTACGAGCAGTACTTC.